Following are 24 T cell receptor beta chains from one sample sequenced in a study of cytomegalovirus exposure and HLA in healthy donors. A multiplex PCR was run with 60 Vbeta primers and 13 Jbeta primers. The data were produced by immunoSEQ multiplex PCR, yet TCRdb's version contains in-frame clones alone and is incomplete. The profile covers roughly 100,000 clones, with over 75% appearing a single time and about 5.4% taken by the ten largest. The sample taken for sequencing was PBMCs. Receptors originate from a woman aged 18-30 years in good health and CMV-seropositive.

The rearrangement uses TRBV2 and TRBJ2-3, with D possibly being TRBD1 (5 bases). Trimming removed 2 bases from V and 6 bases from J, with 15 bases in between. Germline V gene data show CDR1 as SNHLY and CDR2 as FYNNEI. This CDR3 spans 15 amino acids. The CDR3 DNA follows: TGTGCCAGCAGTGAATACGGCCTTAAGGGGGATACGCAGTATTTT. Its translation: CASSEYGLKGDTQYF.

The genes are TRBV30 and TRBJ1-1; D call uncertain. The CDR3 is 13 residues long. Between the trimmed V and J ends, which lost 1 base and 1 base, there was a span of 7 bases. The germline V gene has CDR1 GTSNPN and CDR2 SVGIG (reference sequence). The CDR3 nucleotides read TGTGCCTGGAGTGGAAGAGGGAACACTGAAGCTTTCTTT. Translating gives CAWSGRGNTEAFF. Combining the CDR3 with reference TRBV30 and TRBJ1-1 gives the whole variable domain SQTIHQWPATLVQPVGSPLSLECTVEGTSNPNLYWYRQAAGRGLQLLFYSVGIGQISSEVPQNLSASRPQDRQFILSSKKLLLSDSGFYLCAWSGRGNTEAFFGQGTRLTVV.

This chain uses TRBV2 with TRBJ2-7; 7 bases match TRBD2. Germline CDR1 reads SNHLY; CDR2 reads FYNNEI. The CDR3 contains 14 residues. The ends lost 7 bases at V and 6 bases at J; junction bases unmatched: 12. DNA of the CDR3: TGTGCCAGCAAGGCGGGCGGGAGTCCCATCGAGCAGTACTTC. It encodes CASKAGGSPIEQYF.

The rearrangement links TRBV4-2 to TRBJ1-4; D is ambiguous. The CDR3 contains 13 residues. Per germline, CDR1 LGHNA and CDR2 YNFKEQ. V lost 4 bases and J 7 bases, leaving 10 bases between the germline ends. DNA of the CDR3: TGTGCCAGCAGCCTGGCCCCGGGTGAAAAACTGTTTTTT. Residues: CASSLAPGEKLFF.

V is TRBV6-1 and J is TRBJ2-3; D is possibly TRBD2 (6 bases). CDR1 MNHNS and CDR2 SASEGT come from the germline V gene. The length of the CDR3 is 16 residues. V shed 1 base and J shed 2 bases, with 13 bases lying between them. The chain's CDR3 is CASSEGAGRTTDTQYF. The CDR3 DNA reads TGTGCCAGCAGTGAAGGGGCAGGGAGGACCACAGATACGCAGTATTTT.

The chain recombines TRBV5-1 with TRBJ1-1, with D hard to call. Germline CDR1 and CDR2: SGHRS and YFSETQ. This CDR3 has 14 residues. V lost 0 bases and J lost 4, with 10 bases in between. This chain's CDR3 is CASSLEGGSTEAFF. The CDR3 DNA reads TGCGCCAGCAGCTTGGAAGGAGGTAGCACTGAAGCTTTCTTT. The full variable domain, in which reference TRBV5-1 and TRBJ1-1 provide the parts outside the CDR3, is KAGVTQTPRYLIKTRGQQVTLSCSPISGHRSVSWYQQTPGQGLQFLFEYFSETQRNKGNFPGRFSGRQFSNSRSEMNVSTLELGDSALYLCASSLEGGSTEAFFGQGTRLTVV.

This chain connects TRBV28 to TRBJ2-2; D may be TRBD2 (5 bases). This CDR3 is 14 amino acids long. V lost 3 bases and J 2 bases, leaving 7 bases between the germline ends. Germline V lookup: CDR1 MDHEN, CDR2 SYDVKM. The CDR3 sequence: CASSLASNTGELFF. The CDR3 nucleotides are TGTGCCAGCAGTTTGGCTAGCAACACCGGGGAGCTGTTTTTT. The variable domain in full, completed from reference TRBV28 and TRBJ2-2, reads DVKVTQSSRYLVKRTGEKVFLECVQDMDHENMFWYRQDPGLGLRLIYFSYDVKMKEKGDIPEGYSVSREKKERFSLILESASTNQTSMYLCASSLASNTGELFFGEGSRLTVL.

Remarks on this clone: This sample includes further DNA sequences coding for the same CDR3. CDR3 sequence (DNA): TGTGCCTGGAGTGTACTGAGGAACACTGAAGCTTTCTTT. This sequence encodes CAWSVLRNTEAFF. This chain uses TRBV30 with TRBJ1-1; no clear D. Between the trimmed V and J ends, which lost 0 bases and 1 base, there was a span of 6 bases. This CDR3 is 13 amino acids long. Per the germline V gene, CDR1 is GTSNPN and CDR2 is SVGIG (reference sequence).

The chain combines TRBV2 with TRBJ2-7, with TRBD1 identical over 7 bases. Losses at the gene ends were 9 bases for V and 2 bases for J; bases not matched to a gene: 4. Germline CDR1 reads SNHLY; CDR2 reads FYNNEI. The CDR3 contains 12 residues. The DNA for the CDR3 is TGTGCCAGTCGACAGGGACCCTACGAGCAGTACTTC. It yields the protein CASRQGPYEQYF. Full variable domain (remainder filled in from reference TRBV2 and TRBJ2-7): EPEVTQTPSHQVTQMGQEVILRCVPISNHLYFYWYRQILGQKVEFLVSFYNNEISEKSEIFDDQFSVERPDGSNFTLKIRSTKLEDSAMYFCASRQGPYEQYFGPGTRLTVT.

This clone was counted only a few times. This sequence joins TRBV11-3 and TRBJ2-3; TRBD2 matches at 13 bases. There are 18 residues in the CDR3. Germline-derived CDR1 and CDR2 are SGHNT and YENEEA. Unmatched junction bases numbered 9, after V lost 5 bases and J lost 1 base. CDR3 loop: CASSPTSGRAAGTDTQYF. The CDR3 DNA is TGTGCCAGCAGCCCCACTAGCGGGAGGGCTGCAGGCACAGATACGCAGTATTTT.

This sequence joins TRBV28 and TRBJ2-7; TRBD1 aligns across 8 bases. Trimming removed 5 bases from V and 3 bases from J; junction bases left unmatched: 9. Germline V gene data show CDR1 as MDHEN and CDR2 as SYDVKM. This CDR3 region has 15 residues. The CDR3 loop is CASSQTGTGYYEQYF. In nucleotides, the CDR3 is TGTGCCAGCAGTCAAACCGGGACAGGTTACTACGAGCAGTACTTC.

The rearrangement links TRBV30 to TRBJ2-1; TRBD2 is a possible D gene (5 bases). The ends were cut back, 0 bases at V and 8 bases at J, with 11 bases in the middle. Per the germline V gene, CDR1 is GTSNPN and CDR2 is SVGIG (reference sequence). This CDR3 region has 13 residues. The CDR3 DNA reads TGTGCCTGGAGTGTAAAGCCCGGGGATGAGCAGTTCTTC. Translated: CAWSVKPGDEQFF.

This clone has a handful of counts. The genes are TRBV7-9 and TRBJ2-1; TRBD2 aligns across 9 bases. This CDR3 is built from 16 residues. J lost 4 bases, V lost 4 bases, and 8 bases had no gene match. Germline lookup yields CDR1 SEHNR and CDR2 FQNEAQ (reference sequence). CDR3 bases: TGTGCCAGCAGCTCCCCCGGAGCGGGGGGTTACAATGAGCAGTTCTTC. Translating it yields CASSSPGAGGYNEQFF.

The rearrangement uses TRBV10-2 and TRBJ1-1; D uncertain. V lost 8 bases and J lost 5, with 18 bases in between. The CDR3 consists of 14 residues. CDR1 is WSHSY and CDR2 is SAAADI in the germline V gene. CDR3 in DNA: TGCGCCAGCCGCCCCCTAGTCCCGGGAACTGAAGCTTTCTTT. Amino acid sequence: CASRPLVPGTEAFF.

The chain employs TRBV27 and TRBJ2-7, with a tentative D call TRBD2 (6 bases). The CDR3 totals 14 residues. CDR1 is MNHEY and CDR2 is SMNVEV in the germline V gene (reference sequence). V dropped 6 bases and J dropped 3 bases, with 15 bases sitting between them. This CDR3 is CASSLGGANYEQYF. In nucleotides, the CDR3 is TGTGCCAGCAGCCTCGGGGGAGCCAACTACGAGCAGTACTTC.

This chain joins TRBV29-1 and TRBJ1-1, with TRBD1 matching over 7 bases. The V segment lost 6 bases and the J segment 4 bases; nucleotides outside the gene matches: 5. The germline V gene encodes CDR1 SQVTM and CDR2 ANQGSEA. The CDR3 runs 12 residues. The chain's CDR3 is CSVGQLGTEAFF. For the CDR3, the DNA is TGCAGCGTGGGACAGTTGGGCACTGAAGCTTTCTTT.

The CDR3 sequence: CASRRTSGSLDTQYF. The CDR3 DNA reads TGTGCCAGCAGAAGGACTAGCGGGAGTTTAGATACGCAGTATTTT. This chain links TRBV11-1 with TRBJ2-3; 13 bases line up with TRBD2. The CDR3 is 15 amino acids. The J segment lost 5 bases and the V segment lost 6 bases, leaving 5 bases of the junction unmatched. Germline CDR1 SGHAT, CDR2 FQDESV (reference sequence).

A remark on this clone: One end of the junction fails to match germline, which may point to a read error. V usage is TRBV7-7 and J usage is TRBJ2-5; no reliable D call. Germline CDR1 SSHAT, CDR2 FNYEAQ (reference sequence). CDR3 length: 15 amino acids. CDR3 sequence reads: CASSLGWQEQETQYF. In DNA form, the CDR3 reads TGTGCTAGCAGCTTAGGGTGGCAGGAACAAGAGACCCAGTACTTC.

The CDR3 DNA reads TGTGCCAGCACCAAGACTAGCGGGAGTTATGAGACCCAGTACTTC. Translated: CASTKTSGSYETQYF. The V gene is TRBV2, the J gene TRBJ2-5; 12 bases match TRBD2. The CDR3 spans 15 residues. The V gene's germline CDR1 is SNHLY and CDR2 FYNNEI. V shed 7 bases and J 5 bases; nucleotides not matched to a gene: 8.

The chain has TRBV28 and TRBJ1-1; D gene unclear. V lost 7 bases and J lost 0, with 9 bases in between. This CDR3 is 13 amino acids long. The germline gives CDR1 MDHEN, CDR2 SYDVKM. CDR3 amino acids: CASMSRVNTEAFF. Written as DNA, the CDR3 is TGTGCCAGCATGTCAAGAGTGAACACTGAAGCTTTCTTT.

This clone was counted only a few times. The chain joins TRBV2 to TRBJ2-7; 8 bases agree with TRBD1. With V trimmed by 3 bases and J by 4 bases, 5 bases remained unmatched. Germline assignment: CDR1 SNHLY and CDR2 FYNNEI. The CDR3 consists of 14 residues. The CDR3 sequence: CASSDPQGAYEQYF. The CDR3, as DNA: TGTGCCAGCAGTGACCCCCAGGGGGCTTACGAGCAGTACTTC.

The rearrangement joins TRBV7-2 to TRBJ1-2; D is unresolved. The CDR3 extends over 13 amino acids. Trimming took off 5 bases at V and 7 bases at J, with 14 bases between the two ends. The germline gives CDR1 SGHTA, CDR2 FQGNSA. CDR3 in DNA: TGTGCCAGCAGCCTTGAATCAGAGGGTGGCTACACCTTC. As protein: CASSLESEGGYTF.

This chain joins TRBV6-1 and TRBJ2-2, with a weak D call TRBD2 (5 bases). Trimming removed 4 bases at V and 2 bases at J, with 11 bases between. Germline loops: CDR1 MNHNS, CDR2 SASEGT. This CDR3 contains 15 residues. CDR3: CASSVLGLNTGELFF. The DNA of the CDR3 is TGTGCCAGCAGTGTTTTAGGACTTAACACCGGGGAGCTGTTTTTT.

V and J are TRBV5-1 and TRBJ2-4; D is perhaps TRBD2 (5 bases). The CDR3 consists of 15 residues. The germline gives CDR1 SGHRS, CDR2 YFSETQ. Trimming removed 0 bases at V and 4 bases at J, with 11 bases between. CDR3 in amino acids: CASSLALSGKNIQYF. The CDR3 DNA sequence: TGCGCCAGCAGCTTGGCCTTGTCGGGGAAAAACATTCAGTACTTC.